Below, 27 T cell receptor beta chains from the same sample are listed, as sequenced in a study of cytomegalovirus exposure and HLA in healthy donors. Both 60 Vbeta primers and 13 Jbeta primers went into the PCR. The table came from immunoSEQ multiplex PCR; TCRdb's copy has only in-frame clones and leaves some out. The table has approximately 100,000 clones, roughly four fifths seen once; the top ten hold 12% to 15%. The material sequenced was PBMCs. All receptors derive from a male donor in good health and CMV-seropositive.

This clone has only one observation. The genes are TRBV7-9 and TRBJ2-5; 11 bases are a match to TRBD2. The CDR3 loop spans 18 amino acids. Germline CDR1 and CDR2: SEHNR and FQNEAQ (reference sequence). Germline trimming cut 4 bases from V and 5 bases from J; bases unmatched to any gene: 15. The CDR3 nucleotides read TGTGCCAGCAGCTCGACCGGGGGGAGACTAGCGGGGTACGAGACCCAGTACTTC. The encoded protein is CASSSTGGRLAGYETQYF.

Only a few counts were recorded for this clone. The CDR3 nucleotides are TGTGCCAGCAGCTTACCCCGCCGGCTAGCGCGAAATGAGCAGTTCTTC. Amino acids: CASSLPRRLARNEQFF. The genes are TRBV7-8 and TRBJ2-1; D may be TRBD2 (6 bases). Germline values: CDR1 SGHVS, CDR2 FQNEAQ. There are 16 residues in the CDR3. Trimming pared 2 bases from V and 7 bases from J, leaving 18 bases between.

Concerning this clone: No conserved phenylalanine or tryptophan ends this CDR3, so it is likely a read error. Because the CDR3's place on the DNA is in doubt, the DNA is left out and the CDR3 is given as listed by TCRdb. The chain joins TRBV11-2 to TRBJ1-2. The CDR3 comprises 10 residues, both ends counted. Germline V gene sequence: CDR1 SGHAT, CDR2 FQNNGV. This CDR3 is CASSLTGKGV.

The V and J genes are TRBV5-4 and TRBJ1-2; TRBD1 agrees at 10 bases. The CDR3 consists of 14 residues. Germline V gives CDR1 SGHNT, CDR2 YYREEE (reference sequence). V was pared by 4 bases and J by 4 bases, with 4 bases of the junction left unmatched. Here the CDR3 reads CASSPTGGGYGYTF. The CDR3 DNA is TGTGCCAGCAGCCCGACAGGGGGCGGCTATGGCTACACCTTC.

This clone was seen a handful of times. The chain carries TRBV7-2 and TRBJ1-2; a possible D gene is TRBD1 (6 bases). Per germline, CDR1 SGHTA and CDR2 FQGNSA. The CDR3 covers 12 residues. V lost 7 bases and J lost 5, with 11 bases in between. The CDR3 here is CASTGVGYGYTF. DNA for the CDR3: TGTGCCAGCACAGGGGTAGGATATGGCTACACCTTC.

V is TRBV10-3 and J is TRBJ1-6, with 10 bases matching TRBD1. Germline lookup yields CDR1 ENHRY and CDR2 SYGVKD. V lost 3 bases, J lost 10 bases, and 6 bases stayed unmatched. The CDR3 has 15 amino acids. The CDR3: CAISDSGQGNSPLHF. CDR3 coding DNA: TGTGCCATCAGTGATTCGGGACAGGGGAACTCACCCCTCCACTTT.

The CDR3 nucleotides are TGTGCCAGCCTCCCGGGGTCGCAAGAGACCCAGTACTTC. Translation: CASLPGSQETQYF. The chain links TRBV6-1 to TRBJ2-5, with D possibly TRBD2 on 5 matching bases. The V and J ends lost 8 bases and 2 bases respectively, with 12 bases between them. The CDR3 length is 13 residues. CDR1 and CDR2 (germline): MNHNS, SASEGT.

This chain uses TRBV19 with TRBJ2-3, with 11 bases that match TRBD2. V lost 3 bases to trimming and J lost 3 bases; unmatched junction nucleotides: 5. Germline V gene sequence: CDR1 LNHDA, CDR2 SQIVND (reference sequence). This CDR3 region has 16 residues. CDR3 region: CASSMSSGGITDTQYF. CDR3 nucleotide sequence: TGTGCCAGTAGTATGTCTAGCGGGGGGATAACAGATACGCAGTATTTT.

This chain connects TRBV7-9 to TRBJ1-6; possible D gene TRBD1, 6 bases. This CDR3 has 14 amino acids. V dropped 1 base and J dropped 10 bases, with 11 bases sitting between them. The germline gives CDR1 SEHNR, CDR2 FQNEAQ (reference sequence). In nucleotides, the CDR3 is TGTGCCAGCAGCTTAGAGGGGGTAGGATCACCCCTCCACTTT. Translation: CASSLEGVGSPLHF.

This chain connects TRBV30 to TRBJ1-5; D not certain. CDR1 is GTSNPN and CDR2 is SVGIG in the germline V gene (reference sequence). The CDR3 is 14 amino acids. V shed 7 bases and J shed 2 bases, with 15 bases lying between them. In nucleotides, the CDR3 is TGTGCCTTTAGCGGAGGATACGGCAATCAGCCCCAGCATTTT. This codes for CAFSGGYGNQPQHF.

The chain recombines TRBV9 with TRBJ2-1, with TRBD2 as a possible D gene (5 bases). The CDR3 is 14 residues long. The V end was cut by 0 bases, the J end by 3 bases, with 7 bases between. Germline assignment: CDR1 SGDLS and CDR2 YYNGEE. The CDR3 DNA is TGTGCCAGCAGCGTAGTGGGAGACTACAATGAGCAGTTCTTC. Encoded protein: CASSVVGDYNEQFF.

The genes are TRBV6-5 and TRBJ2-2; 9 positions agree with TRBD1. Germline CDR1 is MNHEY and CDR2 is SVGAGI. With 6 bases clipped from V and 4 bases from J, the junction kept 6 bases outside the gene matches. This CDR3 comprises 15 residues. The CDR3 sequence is CASRRDRVPTGELFF. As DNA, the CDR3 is TGTGCCAGCAGGCGGGACAGGGTTCCCACCGGGGAGCTGTTTTTT.

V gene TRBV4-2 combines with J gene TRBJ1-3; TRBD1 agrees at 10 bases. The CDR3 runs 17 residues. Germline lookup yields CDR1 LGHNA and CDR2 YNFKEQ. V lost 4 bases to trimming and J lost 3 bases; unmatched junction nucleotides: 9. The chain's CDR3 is CASSLSPGTGVGNTIYF. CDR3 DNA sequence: TGTGCCAGCAGCCTAAGTCCCGGGACAGGGGTTGGAAACACCATATATTTT.

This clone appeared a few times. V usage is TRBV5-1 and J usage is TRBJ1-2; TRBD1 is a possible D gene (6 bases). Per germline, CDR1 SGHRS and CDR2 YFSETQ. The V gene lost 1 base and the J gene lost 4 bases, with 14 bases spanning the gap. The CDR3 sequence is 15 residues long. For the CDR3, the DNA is TGCGCCAGCAGCTTGACCGGGGACAACCGCTATGGCTACACCTTC. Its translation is CASSLTGDNRYGYTF.

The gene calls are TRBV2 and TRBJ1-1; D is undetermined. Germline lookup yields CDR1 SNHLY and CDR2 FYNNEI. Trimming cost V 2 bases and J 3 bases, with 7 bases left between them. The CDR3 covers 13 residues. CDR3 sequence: CASSELPYTEAFF. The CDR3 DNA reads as TGTGCCAGCAGTGAACTTCCGTACACTGAAGCTTTCTTT. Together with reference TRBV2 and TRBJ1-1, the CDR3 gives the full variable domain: EPEVTQTPSHQVTQMGQEVILRCVPISNHLYFYWYRQILGQKVEFLVSFYNNEISEKSEIFDDQFSVERPDGSNFTLKIRSTKLEDSAMYFCASSELPYTEAFFGQGTRLTVV.

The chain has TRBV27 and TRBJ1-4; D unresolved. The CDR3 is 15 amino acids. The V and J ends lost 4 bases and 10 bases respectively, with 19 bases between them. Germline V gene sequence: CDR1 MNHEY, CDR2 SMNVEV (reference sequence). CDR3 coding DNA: TGTGCCAGCAGTTCGCCGACCCGGCGGATCGGAAAACTGTTTTTT. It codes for CASSSPTRRIGKLFF.

The chain's CDR3 is CASSQDLAGGPGANVLTF. The CDR3 coding sequence is TGTGCCAGCAGCCAAGATCTAGCGGGGGGGCCTGGGGCCAACGTCCTGACTTTC. This chain links TRBV4-2 with TRBJ2-6; TRBD2 aligns across 12 bases. This CDR3 is 18 amino acids long. Germline CDR1 and CDR2: LGHNA and YNFKEQ. V gave up 0 bases and J gave up 2 bases; unmatched junction bases: 2.

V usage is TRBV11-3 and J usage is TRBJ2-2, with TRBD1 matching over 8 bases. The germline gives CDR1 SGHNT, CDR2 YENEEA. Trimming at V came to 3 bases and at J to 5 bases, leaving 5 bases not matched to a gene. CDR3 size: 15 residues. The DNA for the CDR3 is TGTGCCAGCAGCTTGAGGACAGGGCGGACCGGGGAGCTGTTTTTT. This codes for CASSLRTGRTGELFF.

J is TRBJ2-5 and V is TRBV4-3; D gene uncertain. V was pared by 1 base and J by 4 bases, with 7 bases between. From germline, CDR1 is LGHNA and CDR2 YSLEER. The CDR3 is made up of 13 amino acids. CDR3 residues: CASSQGLSETQYF. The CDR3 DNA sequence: TGCGCCAGCAGCCAAGGGCTGTCAGAGACCCAGTACTTC.

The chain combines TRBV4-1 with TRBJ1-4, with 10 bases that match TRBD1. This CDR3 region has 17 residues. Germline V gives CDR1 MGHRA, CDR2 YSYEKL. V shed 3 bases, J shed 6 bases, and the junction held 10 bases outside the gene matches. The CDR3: CASSHRGQGDLDEKLFF. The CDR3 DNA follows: TGCGCCAGCAGCCACCGCGGACAGGGGGATTTAGATGAAAAACTGTTTTTT.

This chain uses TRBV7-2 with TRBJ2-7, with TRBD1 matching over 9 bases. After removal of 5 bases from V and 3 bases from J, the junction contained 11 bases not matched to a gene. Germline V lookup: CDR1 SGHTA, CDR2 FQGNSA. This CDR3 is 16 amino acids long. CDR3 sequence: CASSGGQGSYYYEQYF. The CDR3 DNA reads TGTGCCAGCAGCGGCGGACAGGGGAGCTACTACTACGAGCAGTACTTC. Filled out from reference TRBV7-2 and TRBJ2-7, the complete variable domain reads GAGVSQSPSNKVTEKGKDVELRCDPISGHTALYWYRQSLGQGLEFLIYFQGNSAPDKSGLPSDRFSAERTGGSVSTLTIQRTQQEDSAVYLCASSGGQGSYYYEQYFGPGTRLTVT.

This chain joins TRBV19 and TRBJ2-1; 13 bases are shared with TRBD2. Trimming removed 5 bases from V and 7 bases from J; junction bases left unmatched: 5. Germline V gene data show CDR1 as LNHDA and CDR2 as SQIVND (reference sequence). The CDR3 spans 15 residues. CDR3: CASSVLTSGGNEQFF. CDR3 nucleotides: TGTGCCAGTAGTGTACTGACTAGCGGGGGGAATGAGCAGTTCTTC.

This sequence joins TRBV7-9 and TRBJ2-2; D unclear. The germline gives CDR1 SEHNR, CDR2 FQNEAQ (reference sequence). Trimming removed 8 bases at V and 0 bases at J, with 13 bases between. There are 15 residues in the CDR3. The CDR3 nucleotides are TGTGCCAGCGGCCCTTGGCAGTCGAACACCGGGGAGCTGTTTTTT. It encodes CASGPWQSNTGELFF.

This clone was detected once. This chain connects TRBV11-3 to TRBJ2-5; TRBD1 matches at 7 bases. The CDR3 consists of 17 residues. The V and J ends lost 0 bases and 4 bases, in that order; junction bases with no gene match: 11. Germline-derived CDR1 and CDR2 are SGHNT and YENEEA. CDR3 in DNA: TGTGCCAGCAGCTTAGATCTGGTGCAGGGGGTTGTAGAGACCCAGTACTTC. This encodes CASSLDLVQGVVETQYF.

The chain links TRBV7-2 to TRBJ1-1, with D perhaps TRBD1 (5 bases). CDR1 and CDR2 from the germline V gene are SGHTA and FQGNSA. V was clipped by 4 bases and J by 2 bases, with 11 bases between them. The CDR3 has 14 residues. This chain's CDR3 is CASSSVGGNTEAFF. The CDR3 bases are TGTGCCAGCAGCTCCGTCGGGGGAAACACTGAAGCTTTCTTT. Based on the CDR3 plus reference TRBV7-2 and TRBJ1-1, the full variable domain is GAGVSQSPSNKVTEKGKDVELRCDPISGHTALYWYRQSLGQGLEFLIYFQGNSAPDKSGLPSDRFSAERTGGSVSTLTIQRTQQEDSAVYLCASSSVGGNTEAFFGQGTRLTVV.

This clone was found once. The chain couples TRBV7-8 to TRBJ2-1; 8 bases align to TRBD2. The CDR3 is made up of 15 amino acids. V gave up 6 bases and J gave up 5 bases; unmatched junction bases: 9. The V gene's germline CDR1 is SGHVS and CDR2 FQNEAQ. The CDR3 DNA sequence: TGTGCCAGCAGTTCCTCGGGAGGGAATAACAATGAGCAGTTCTTC. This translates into CASSSSGGNNNEQFF.

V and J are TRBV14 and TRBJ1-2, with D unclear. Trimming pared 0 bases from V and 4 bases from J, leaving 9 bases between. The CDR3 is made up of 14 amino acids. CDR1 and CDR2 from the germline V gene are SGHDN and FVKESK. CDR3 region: CASSQDLQSYGYTF. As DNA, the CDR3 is TGTGCCAGCAGCCAAGACCTACAGTCCTATGGCTACACCTTC.